Below, one T cell receptor beta chain is given with its context. The CDR3 length is 15 residues. V was pared by 4 bases and J by 6 bases, with 4 bases of the junction left unmatched. Germline CDR1 is LGHDT and CDR2 is YNNKEL (reference sequence). The CDR3 regions of TCR beta were amplified from RNA transcripts. In the first-round RT-PCR of the TCR CDR3, the HTBI primer set was used. TCRdb itself ran the multiplex PCR reads through MiXCR, one entry per CDR3 protein. The table lists fewer than 400,000 distinct CDR3 sequences, approximately 15% of them singletons. The data originate from a study of T cells in Graves' hyperthyroidism and ophthalmopathy. Patients between 18 and 65 years old had hyperthyroidism, newly diagnosed and lasting under 2 months.

This TCR was recovered from a man aged 30 to 39 with Graves' hyperthyroidism. This rearrangement joins TRBV3-1 to TRBJ2-2; 11 bases fit TRBD1. The source material was blood. The CDR3 spells CASSPRDRGSGELFF. CDR3 nucleotide sequence: TGTGCCAGCAGCCCCCGGGACAGGGGGTCCGGGGAGCTGTTTTTT. The whole variable domain, remainder taken from reference TRBV3-1 and TRBJ2-2, is DTAVSQTPKYLVTQMGNDKSIKCEQNLGHDTMYWYKQDSKKFLKIMFSYNNKELIINETVPNRFSPKSPDKAHLNLHINSLELGDSAVYFCASSPRDRGSGELFFGEGSRLTVL.